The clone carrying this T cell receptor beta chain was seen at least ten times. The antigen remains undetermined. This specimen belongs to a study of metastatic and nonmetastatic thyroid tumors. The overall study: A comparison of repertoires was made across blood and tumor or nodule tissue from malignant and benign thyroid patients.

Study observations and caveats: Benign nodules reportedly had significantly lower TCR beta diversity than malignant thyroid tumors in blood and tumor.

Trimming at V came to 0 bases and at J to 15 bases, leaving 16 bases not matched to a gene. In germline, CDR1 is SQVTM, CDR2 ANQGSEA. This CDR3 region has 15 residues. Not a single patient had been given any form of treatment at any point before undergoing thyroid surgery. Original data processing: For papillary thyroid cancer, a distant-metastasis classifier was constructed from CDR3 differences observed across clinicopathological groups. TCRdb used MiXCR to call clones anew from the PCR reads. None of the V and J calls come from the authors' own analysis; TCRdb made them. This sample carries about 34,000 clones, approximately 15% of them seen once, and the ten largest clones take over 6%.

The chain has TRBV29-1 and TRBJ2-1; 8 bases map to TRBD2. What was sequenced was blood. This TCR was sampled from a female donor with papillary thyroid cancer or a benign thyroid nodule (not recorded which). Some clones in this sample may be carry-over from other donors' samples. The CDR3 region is CSVEDSGLARGMRFF. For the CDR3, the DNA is TGCAGCGTTGAAGATTCCGGACTAGCAAGGGGGATGCGGTTCTTC.